Listed below are T cell receptor beta chains from one sample, sequenced in a study of identical twins. TCRdb independently ran MiXCR on the 5' RACE reads; one entry per CDR3 protein. The repertoire holds over 600,000 distinct CDR3 sequences, with 21% as singletons. The sample was also reused in another study, on T cells expressing NK-cell markers.

Sequencing was carried out using PBMCs. These receptors originate from a woman younger than 30 in good health. Each CDR3 is given with its conserved first and last residue. A D gene is named only where the DNA matches it firmly. Some rows have no size entry. The others give once, few or many, or a class for an expanded clone.

d_gene: .
j_gene: TRBJ2-1
v_gene: TRBV5-1
len: 16
abundance: few
CDR3aa: CASSYYGRGSYNEQFF
CDR3nt: TGCGCCAGCAGCTACTACGGGCGCGGCTCCTACAATGAGCAGTTCTTC

d_gene: TRBD2
j_gene: TRBJ2-1
v_gene: TRBV15
len: 14
abundance: many
CDR3aa: CATNPGGSYNEQFF
CDR3nt: TGTGCCACCAACCCCGGGGGGAGCTACAATGAGCAGTTCTTC

d_gene: TRBD2
j_gene: TRBJ2-7
v_gene: TRBV12-3/TRBV12-4
len: 12
abundance: .
CDR3aa: CASSLEGTRLYF
CDR3nt: TGTGCCAGCAGTTTAGAGGGGACTAGACTGTACTTC

d_gene: .
j_gene: TRBJ2-1
v_gene: TRBV7-2
len: 14
abundance: .
CDR3aa: CASSSTWRGAEQFF
CDR3nt: TGTGCCAGCAGCTCTACGTGGAGGGGGGCTGAGCAGTTCTTC

d_gene: .
j_gene: TRBJ2-1
v_gene: TRBV24-1
len: 12
abundance: few
CDR3aa: CATSDSSDEQFF
CDR3nt: TGTGCCACCAGTGATAGTTCGGATGAGCAGTTCTTC

d_gene: .
j_gene: TRBJ2-3
v_gene: TRBV24-1
len: 14
abundance: .
CDR3aa: CATSPGTDTDTQYF
CDR3nt: TGTGCCACCTCACCCGGGACTGACACAGATACGCAGTATTTT

d_gene: TRBD2
j_gene: TRBJ2-1
v_gene: TRBV10-3
len: 15
abundance: few
CDR3aa: CAISGPLAGGNEQFF
CDR3nt: TGTGCCATCAGCGGGCCCCTCGCGGGGGGGAATGAGCAGTTCTTC

d_gene: .
j_gene: TRBJ2-7
v_gene: TRBV18
len: 12
abundance: .
CDR3aa: CASSPVDGQKYF
CDR3nt: TGTGCCAGCTCACCCGTGGACGGTCAGAAGTACTTC

d_gene: TRBD1
j_gene: TRBJ2-5
v_gene: TRBV5-1
len: 16
abundance: many
CDR3aa: CASSSVTGAEMETQYF
CDR3nt: TGCGCCAGCAGCTCGGTGACAGGGGCTGAGATGGAGACCCAGTACTTC

d_gene: .
j_gene: TRBJ1-2
v_gene: TRBV9
len: 11
abundance: .
CDR3aa: CASSLNRGYTF
CDR3nt: TGTGCCAGCAGCCTTAATCGGGGCTACACCTTC

d_gene: .
j_gene: TRBJ2-3
v_gene: TRBV18
len: 13
abundance: once
CDR3aa: CAGRASSPDTQYF
CDR3nt: TGTGCCGGCCGGGCCTCGTCACCAGATACGCAGTATTTT